The next 17 T cell receptor beta chains were all read from a single sample in a study of OX40 agonist ivuxolimab in advanced cancers. Measured with immunoSEQ multiplex PCR; TCRdb has only the in-frame clones, and not every one. The sample lists 70,000 to 95,000 clones, around 87% seen once, with around 0.56% in the top ten. This material consisted of CD4+ or CD8+ T cells sorted from blood, taken in a trial of the OX40 agonist ivuxolimab. Receptors were obtained from an adult with an advanced solid tumor such as melanoma, head and neck, liver or kidney cancer.

The CDR3 DNA reads as TGTGCCAGCGGGGTCATAGACGGAAGTAGAGGCTACACCTTC. Its translation: CASGVIDGSRGYTF. The chain carries TRBV6-5 and TRBJ1-2, with D unclear. The germline V gene encodes CDR1 MNHEY and CDR2 SVGAGI. Trimming cost V 8 bases and J 8 bases, with 21 bases left between them. This CDR3 has 14 amino acids.

The chain couples TRBV19 to TRBJ2-3; 12 nucleotides match TRBD1. With 3 bases clipped from V and 8 bases from J, the junction kept 9 bases outside the gene matches. Germline assignment: CDR1 LNHDA and CDR2 SQIVND (reference sequence). This CDR3 contains 16 residues. CDR3 protein: CASSIPGQGALVTQYF. The CDR3 DNA sequence: TGTGCCAGTAGTATCCCGGGACAGGGGGCTTTGGTTACGCAGTATTTT.

The chain is built from TRBV9 and TRBJ2-7; 14 bases agree with TRBD2. The CDR3 has 15 amino acids. Per the germline V gene, CDR1 is SGDLS and CDR2 is YYNGEE. Losses at the gene ends were 0 bases for V and 6 bases for J; bases not matched to a gene: 2. CDR3 residues: CASSVATSGRGEQYF. The DNA for the CDR3 is TGTGCCAGCAGCGTAGCGACTAGCGGGAGGGGCGAGCAGTACTTC.

The chain is built from TRBV14 and TRBJ1-3; D gene uncertain. This CDR3 spans 15 amino acids. The V end lost 1 base, the J end lost 4 bases, and 11 bases lay between the germline ends. Germline V gives CDR1 SGHDN, CDR2 FVKESK. The CDR3, as DNA: TGTGCCAGCAGCCAAGGTGCTACGAGAGGAAACACCATATATTTT. This sequence encodes CASSQGATRGNTIYF.

The chain couples TRBV6-6 to TRBJ2-7; no clear D gene. The V gene lost 7 bases and the J gene lost 1 base, with 14 bases spanning the gap. The CDR3 is 14 amino acids. Germline V gene sequence: CDR1 MNHNY, CDR2 SVGAGI (reference sequence). The CDR3 spells CASTHLGSSYEQYF. As DNA, the CDR3 is TGTGCCAGCACCCACCTGGGCTCGTCCTACGAGCAGTACTTC.

V is TRBV7-8 and J is TRBJ2-3; D is perhaps TRBD1 (5 bases). This CDR3 has 15 amino acids. The ends were cut back, 2 bases at V and 2 bases at J, with 11 bases in the middle. CDR1 SGHVS and CDR2 FQNEAQ come from the germline V gene. The CDR3, as DNA: TGTGCCAGCAGCTTATTCAGGGTTGACACAGATACGCAGTATTTT. Its translation is CASSLFRVDTDTQYF.

This chain joins TRBV6-6 and TRBJ2-1, with TRBD1 identical over 8 bases. V gave up 5 bases and J gave up 5 bases; unmatched junction bases: 5. Germline CDR1 and CDR2: MNHNY and SVGAGI (reference sequence). The CDR3 contains 14 residues. The CDR3 DNA follows: TGTGCCAGCAGTACCCCGGGACAGGACAATGAGCAGTTCTTC. Its protein is CASSTPGQDNEQFF.

V gene TRBV6-5 combines with J gene TRBJ2-7, with 7 nucleotides matching TRBD2. V shed 0 bases, J shed 4 bases, and the junction held 3 bases outside the gene matches. Germline V gene data show CDR1 as MNHEY and CDR2 as SVGAGI. The CDR3 spans 14 residues. CDR3 amino acids: CASSYSTGGYEQYF. CDR3 DNA sequence: TGTGCCAGCAGTTACTCGACGGGAGGATACGAGCAGTACTTC.

The V call is TRBV15, the J call TRBJ1-5; D is uncertain. The CDR3 has 17 residues. The germline CDR1 and CDR2 sequences are LNHNV and YYDKDF (reference sequence). The V gene lost 3 bases and the J gene lost 2 bases, with 17 bases spanning the gap. The CDR3: CATSSELGILGNQPQHF. CDR3 bases: TGTGCCACCAGCAGTGAGCTTGGAATCCTCGGCAATCAGCCCCAGCATTTT.

The chain has TRBV6-6 and TRBJ2-1; weak D call: TRBD2 (6 bases). The CDR3 runs to 15 residues. V lost 8 bases, J lost 0 bases, and 14 bases lay in between. The germline CDR1 and CDR2 sequences are MNHNY and SVGAGI (reference sequence). DNA for the CDR3: TGTGCCAGCCGGGGCGGGGCAAGCTCCTACAATGAGCAGTTCTTC. It encodes CASRGGASSYNEQFF.

This sequence joins TRBV6-1 and TRBJ2-7; 12 bases fit TRBD2. Per the germline V gene, CDR1 is MNHNS and CDR2 is SASEGT. The CDR3 contains 20 residues. V dropped 2 bases and J dropped 2; count of bases not matched to a gene: 16. CDR3 DNA sequence: TGTGCCAGCAGTGAATATTTGACTAGCGGGGGTATTACCCGAACCTACGAGCAGTACTTC. Translated: CASSEYLTSGGITRTYEQYF.

This chain joins TRBV19 and TRBJ1-5, with D perhaps TRBD1 (5 bases). CDR1 and CDR2 from the germline V gene are LNHDA and SQIVND (reference sequence). This CDR3 has 15 residues. The germline V and J ends were trimmed by 6 bases and 3 bases, with 15 bases remaining between them. In DNA, the CDR3 is TGTGCCAGTAGCGGGGGAATTGATAACAATCAGCCCCAGCATTTT. Encoded protein: CASSGGIDNNQPQHF.

This chain connects TRBV19 to TRBJ2-7; 9 bases line up with TRBD2. Germline V gene data show CDR1 as LNHDA and CDR2 as SQIVND (reference sequence). V dropped 6 bases and J dropped 0; count of bases not matched to a gene: 6. There are 15 residues in the CDR3. CDR3 nucleotide sequence: TGTGCCAGTAGGGTTAGCGGGGGAGACTCCTACGAGCAGTACTTC. The encoded protein is CASRVSGGDSYEQYF. The complete variable domain, with remaining parts taken from reference TRBV19 and TRBJ2-7, reads DGGITQSPKYLFRKEGQNVTLSCEQNLNHDAMYWYRQDPGQGLRLIYYSQIVNDFQKGDIAEGYSVSREKKESFPLTVTSAQKNPTAFYLCASRVSGGDSYEQYFGPGTRLTVT.

The rearrangement joins TRBV5-1 to TRBJ2-3, with 10 nucleotides matching TRBD2. Germline values: CDR1 SGHRS, CDR2 YFSETQ. V lost 3 bases, J lost 3 bases, and 10 bases stayed unmatched. CDR3 size: 17 residues. The CDR3 bases are TGCGCCAGCAGCTCATCCCCTAGCGGGAGTTTGACAGATACGCAGTATTTT. Translation: CASSSSPSGSLTDTQYF.

This clone was counted once. The chain has TRBV30 and TRBJ2-2, with unresolved D. There are 15 residues in the CDR3. Trimming removed 1 base from V and 3 bases from J, with 12 bases in between. The germline V gene encodes CDR1 GTSNPN and CDR2 SVGIG (reference sequence). For the CDR3, the DNA is TGTGCCTGGAGTGCATCAAACAGACACACCGGGGAGCTGTTTTTT. It specifies CAWSASNRHTGELFF.

This clone was seen only a few times. This chain links TRBV9 with TRBJ2-5; no reliable D call. This CDR3 spans 15 amino acids. V dropped 0 bases and J dropped 0 bases, with 9 bases sitting between them. CDR1 and CDR2 from the germline V gene are SGDLS and YYNGEE. Here the CDR3 DNA reads TGTGCCAGCAGCGTAGGGCGGCTGTACCAAGAGACCCAGTACTTC. Translation: CASSVGRLYQETQYF. The full variable domain, in which reference TRBV9 and TRBJ2-5 provide the parts outside the CDR3, is DSGVTQTPKHLITATGQRVTLRCSPRSGDLSVYWYQQSLDQGLQFLIQYYNGEERAKGNILERFSAQQFPDLHSELNLSSLELGDSALYFCASSVGRLYQETQYFGPGTRLLVL.

This clone was seen at least ten times. The V gene is TRBV30, the J gene TRBJ2-6; no clear D gene. Germline V gene sequence: CDR1 GTSNPN, CDR2 SVGIG (reference sequence). V lost 3 bases and J lost 4, with 10 bases in between. The CDR3 is 14 amino acids. This chain's CDR3 is CAWSPFLGANVLTF. CDR3 DNA sequence: TGTGCCTGGAGCCCCTTTCTAGGGGCCAACGTCCTGACTTTC. Filled out from reference TRBV30 and TRBJ2-6, the complete variable domain reads SQTIHQWPATLVQPVGSPLSLECTVEGTSNPNLYWYRQAAGRGLQLLFYSVGIGQISSEVPQNLSASRPQDRQFILSSKKLLLSDSGFYLCAWSPFLGANVLTFGAGSRLTVL.